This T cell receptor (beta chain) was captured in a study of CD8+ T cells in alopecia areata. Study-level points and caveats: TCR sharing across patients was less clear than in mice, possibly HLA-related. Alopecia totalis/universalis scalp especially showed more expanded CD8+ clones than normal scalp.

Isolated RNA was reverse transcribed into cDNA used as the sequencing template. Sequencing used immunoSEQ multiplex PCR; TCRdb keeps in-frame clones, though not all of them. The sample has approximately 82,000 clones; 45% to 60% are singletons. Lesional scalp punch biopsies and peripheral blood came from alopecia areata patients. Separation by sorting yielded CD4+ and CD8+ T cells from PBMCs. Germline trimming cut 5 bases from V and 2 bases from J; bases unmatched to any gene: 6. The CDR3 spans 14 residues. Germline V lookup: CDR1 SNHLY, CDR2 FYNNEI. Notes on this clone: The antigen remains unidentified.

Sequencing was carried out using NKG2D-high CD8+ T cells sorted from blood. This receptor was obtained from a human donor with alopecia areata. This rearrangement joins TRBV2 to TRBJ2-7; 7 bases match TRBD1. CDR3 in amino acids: CASSNRDSTYEQYF. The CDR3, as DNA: TGTGCCAGCAGTAACCGGGACAGCACCTACGAGCAGTACTTC.